Following are 6 T cell receptor beta chains from one sample sequenced in a study of T-cell reconstitution after alpha-beta-depleted transplantation in children. Unique molecular identifiers were incorporated during preparation of the TCRbeta library. TCRdb independently ran MiXCR on the PCR reads; one entry per CDR3 protein. The repertoire holds fewer than 400,000 distinct CDR3 sequences, roughly 21% seen once, with over 3.5% in the top ten. The sample consisted of PBMCs from the stem cell graft donor, taken from the stem cell graft. The receptors originated from a human donor who donated a stem cell graft to a child with acute myeloid leukemia.

This clonotype came up many times. This sequence joins TRBV20-1 and TRBJ2-2; D may be TRBD1 (5 bases). The CDR3 runs 15 residues. The germline V and J ends were trimmed by 0 bases and 6 bases, with 14 bases remaining between them. CDR1 is DFQATT, CDR2 SNEGSKA, per germline (reference sequence). CDR3 nucleotides: TGCAGTGCTAGAGATCCCACCCAAGGGGCCGGGGAGCTGTTTTTT. It codes for CSARDPTQGAGELFF.

This clonotype has just a few counts. This chain links TRBV7-9 with TRBJ2-7, with no clear D. The germline CDR1 and CDR2 sequences are SEHNR and FQNEAQ (reference sequence). The CDR3 spans 13 residues. V was shortened by 0 bases and J by 5 bases, with 8 bases between the two germline ends. The CDR3 reads CASSLAGFNEQYF. The CDR3 DNA follows: TGTGCCAGCAGCTTAGCAGGGTTCAACGAGCAGTACTTC.

This clonotype has more than one count but fewer than ten. The rearrangement joins TRBV28 to TRBJ1-2, with D uncertain. Trimming removed 2 bases at V and 6 bases at J, with 13 bases between. The CDR3 spans 14 residues. CDR1 MDHEN and CDR2 SYDVKM come from the germline V gene. DNA for the CDR3: TGTGCCAGCAGTTTAAACCCCGACAAGCATGGCTACACCTTC. It specifies CASSLNPDKHGYTF.

This clonotype was counted only a few times. This rearrangement joins TRBV15 to TRBJ2-1; TRBD2 is a possible D gene (6 bases). The CDR3 loop spans 14 amino acids. The V and J ends lost 1 base and 8 bases respectively, with 12 bases between them. The germline CDR1 and CDR2 sequences are LNHNV and YYDKDF (reference sequence). The CDR3 loop reads CATSRGLVGDEQFF. In DNA form, the CDR3 reads TGTGCCACCAGCAGAGGACTAGTCGGAGATGAGCAGTTCTTC.

This clonotype has ten or more counts. This rearrangement joins TRBV20-1 to TRBJ1-6; TRBD1 matches 10 bases. The CDR3 is made up of 15 amino acids. Looked up from germline, CDR1 is DFQATT and CDR2 is SNEGSKA (reference sequence). After removal of 4 bases from V and 10 bases from J, the junction contained 10 bases not matched to a gene. The CDR3 bases are TGCAGTGCTAAACCCCCGGGACAGGGGCAGTCACCCCTCCACTTT. Amino acid sequence: CSAKPPGQGQSPLHF.

The gene calls are TRBV6-1 and TRBJ1-2, with TRBD1 matching 7 bases. CDR3 size: 16 residues. V lost 7 bases to trimming and J lost 12 bases; unmatched junction nucleotides: 23. CDR1 is MNHNS, CDR2 SASEGT, per germline. The CDR3 DNA follows: TGTGCCAGCAAATTATCCGGGACAGTCGAGTTATTGCGTGACACCTTC. Translating it yields CASKLSGTVELLRDTF.